This entry describes one T cell receptor beta chain. Other DNA sequences in the same sample also yield this CDR3. The sample is drawn from a study of blood T cell repertoires in COVID-19. Overall study context: Sources were T cells, B-cell-depleted T cells, or PBMCs; the material itself was cDNA or gDNA.

Participants, 18 to 89 years old, spanned fewer than 30 US areas. Allocation to cohorts depended on clinical history reported by the participants. In the original analysis: Estimation of nucleated cell counts relied on the amplification of reference gene primers. TCRdb's table, derived via immunoSEQ multiplex PCR, lists solely in-frame clones and lacks some. D and trimming were read from the DNA, whereas the V and J calls and clone size are those reported in that table. The sample lists hundreds of thousands of clones; 65% to 85% were seen once. Per germline, CDR1 MDHEN and CDR2 SYDVKM. Trimming at V came to 5 bases and at J to 2 bases, leaving 3 bases not matched to a gene. The CDR3 covers 14 residues.

The rearrangement links TRBV28 to TRBJ1-2; 9 bases match TRBD1. The clonotype originates from a man aged 25 to 40 with acute COVID-19. Sequencing was carried out using PBMCs or T cells enriched from blood (not recorded which). The CDR3 DNA sequence: TGTGCCAGCAGTCTCGGACAGGGGAACTATGGCTACACCTTC. Its translation: CASSLGQGNYGYTF.